This TCR beta chain was identified in a study of human versus mouse CDR3 diversity and MHC coevolution. At the level of the study: Valid reads per sample ranged from about 5.5 x 10^6 to 1.8 x 10^7. Study-wide points: Compared with mice, human CDR3s carried more deletions and insertions on average. In humans, T-cell selection involved 5 or 6 MHC II alleles.

Germline V CDR1 and CDR2: MNHNS, SASEGT. Trimming removed 3 bases at V and 0 bases at J, with 8 bases between. This CDR3 is built from 14 residues. Measured with immunoSEQ multiplex PCR; TCRdb has only the in-frame clones, and not every one. The data show 60,000 to 95,000 clones, with about nine tenths seen just once and about 0.15% held by the top ten. For this clone: Its antigen is not known.

Sequencing was performed on naive CD4+ T cells from blood. The subset denotes: CD45RO-negative CD62L-positive naive CD4 T cells. The V gene is TRBV6-1, the J gene TRBJ1-1; D uncertain. The receptor comes from a person between 25 and 75 years old in good health. CDR3 in DNA: TGTGCCAGCAGTGAGGAGATCTTGAACACTGAAGCTTTCTTT. Translating it yields CASSEEILNTEAFF.